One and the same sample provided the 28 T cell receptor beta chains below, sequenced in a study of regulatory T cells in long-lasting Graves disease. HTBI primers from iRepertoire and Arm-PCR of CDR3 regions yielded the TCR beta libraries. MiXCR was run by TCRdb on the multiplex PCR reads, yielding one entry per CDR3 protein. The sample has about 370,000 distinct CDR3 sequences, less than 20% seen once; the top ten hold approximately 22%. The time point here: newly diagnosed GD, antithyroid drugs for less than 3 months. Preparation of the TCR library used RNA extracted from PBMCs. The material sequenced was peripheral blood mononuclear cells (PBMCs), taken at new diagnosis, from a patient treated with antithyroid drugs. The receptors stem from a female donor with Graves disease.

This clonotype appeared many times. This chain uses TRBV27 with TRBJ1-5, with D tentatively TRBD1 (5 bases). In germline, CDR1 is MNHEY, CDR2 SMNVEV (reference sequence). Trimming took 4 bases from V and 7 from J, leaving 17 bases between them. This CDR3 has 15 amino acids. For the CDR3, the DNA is TGTGCCAGCAGTTCCCGGGACGGATGGGAACAGCCCCAGCATTTT. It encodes CASSSRDGWEQPQHF.

The CDR3 loop reads CASSLAWDSQGSYNEQFF. DNA for the CDR3: TGCGCCAGCAGCTTGGCGTGGGACAGTCAAGGGTCCTACAATGAGCAGTTCTTC. This chain joins TRBV5-1 and TRBJ2-1; 7 nucleotides align to TRBD1. The CDR3 sequence is 18 residues long. Germline trimming cut 0 bases from V and 1 base from J; bases unmatched to any gene: 10. CDR1 and CDR2 (germline): SGHRS, YFSETQ.

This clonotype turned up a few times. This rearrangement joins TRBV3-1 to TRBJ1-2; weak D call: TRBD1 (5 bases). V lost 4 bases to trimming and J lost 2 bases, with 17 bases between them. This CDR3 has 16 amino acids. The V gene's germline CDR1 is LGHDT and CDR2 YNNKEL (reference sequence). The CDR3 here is CASSRRLDGGNYGYTF. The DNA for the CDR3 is TGTGCCAGCAGCCGTAGACTGGACGGGGGGAACTATGGCTACACCTTC.

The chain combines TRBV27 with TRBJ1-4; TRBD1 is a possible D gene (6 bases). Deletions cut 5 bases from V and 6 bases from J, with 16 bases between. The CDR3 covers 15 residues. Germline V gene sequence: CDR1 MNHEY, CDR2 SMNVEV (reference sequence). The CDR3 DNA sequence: TGTGCCAGCAGTACACCCAGGGGTGCTCATGAAAAACTGTTTTTT. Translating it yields CASSTPRGAHEKLFF. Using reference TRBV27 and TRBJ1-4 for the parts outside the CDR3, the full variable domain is EAQVTQNPRYLITVTGKKLTVTCSQNMNHEYMSWYRQDPGLGLRQIYYSMNVEVTDKGDVPEGYKVSRKEKRNFPLILESPSPNQTSLYFCASSTPRGAHEKLFFGSGTQLSVL.

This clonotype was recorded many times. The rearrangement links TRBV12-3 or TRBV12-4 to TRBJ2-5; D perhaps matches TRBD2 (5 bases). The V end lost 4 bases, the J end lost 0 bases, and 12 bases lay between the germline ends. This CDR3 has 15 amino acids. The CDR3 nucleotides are TGTGCCAGCAGTTCTGGAGGCTTGTACCAAGAGACCCAGTACTTC. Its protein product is CASSSGGLYQETQYF.

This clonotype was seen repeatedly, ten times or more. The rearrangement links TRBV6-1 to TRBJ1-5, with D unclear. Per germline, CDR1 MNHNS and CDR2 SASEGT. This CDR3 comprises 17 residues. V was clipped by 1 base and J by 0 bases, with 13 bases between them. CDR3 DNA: TGTGCCAGCAGTGAAGTTTTTACGGGAGCTAGCAATCAGCCCCAGCATTTT. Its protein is CASSEVFTGASNQPQHF.

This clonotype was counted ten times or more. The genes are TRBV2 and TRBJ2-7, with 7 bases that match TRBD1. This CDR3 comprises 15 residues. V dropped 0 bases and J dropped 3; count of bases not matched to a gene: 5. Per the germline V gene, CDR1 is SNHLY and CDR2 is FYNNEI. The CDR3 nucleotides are TGTGCCAGCAGTGAAGCACCCGGACAGGTCTACGAGCAGTACTTC. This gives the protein CASSEAPGQVYEQYF.

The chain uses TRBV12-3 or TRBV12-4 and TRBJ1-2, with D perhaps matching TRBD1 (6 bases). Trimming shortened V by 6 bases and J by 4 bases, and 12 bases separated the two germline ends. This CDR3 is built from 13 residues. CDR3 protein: CASSRRQAYGYTF. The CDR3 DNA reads TGTGCCAGCAGCCGCCGACAGGCCTATGGCTACACCTTC.

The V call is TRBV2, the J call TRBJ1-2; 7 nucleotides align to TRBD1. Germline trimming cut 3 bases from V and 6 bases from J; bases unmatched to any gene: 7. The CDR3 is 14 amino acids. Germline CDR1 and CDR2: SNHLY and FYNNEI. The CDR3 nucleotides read TGTGCCAGCAGTGAGTCCGGGACAGCCCATGGCTACACCTTC. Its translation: CASSESGTAHGYTF.

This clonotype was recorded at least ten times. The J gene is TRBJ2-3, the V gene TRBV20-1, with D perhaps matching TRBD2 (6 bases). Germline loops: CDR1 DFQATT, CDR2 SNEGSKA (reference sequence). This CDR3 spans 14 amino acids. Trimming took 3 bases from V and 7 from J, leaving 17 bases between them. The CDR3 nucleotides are TGCAGTGCTAGTCCCGGGGCGGGGTGGAATACGCAGTATTTT. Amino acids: CSASPGAGWNTQYF.

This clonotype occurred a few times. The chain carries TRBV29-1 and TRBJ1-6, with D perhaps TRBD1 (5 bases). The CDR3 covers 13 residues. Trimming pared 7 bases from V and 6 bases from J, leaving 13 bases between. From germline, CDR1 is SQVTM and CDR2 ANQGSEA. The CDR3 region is CSARQGRNSPLHF. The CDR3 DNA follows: TGCAGCGCCCGCCAGGGCCGTAATTCACCCCTCCACTTT.

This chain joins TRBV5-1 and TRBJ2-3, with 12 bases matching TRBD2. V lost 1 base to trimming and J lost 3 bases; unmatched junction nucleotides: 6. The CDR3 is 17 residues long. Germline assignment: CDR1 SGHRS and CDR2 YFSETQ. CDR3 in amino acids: CASSLWRTSGTTDTQYF. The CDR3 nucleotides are TGCGCCAGCAGCTTGTGGCGGACTAGCGGGACGACAGATACGCAGTATTTT.

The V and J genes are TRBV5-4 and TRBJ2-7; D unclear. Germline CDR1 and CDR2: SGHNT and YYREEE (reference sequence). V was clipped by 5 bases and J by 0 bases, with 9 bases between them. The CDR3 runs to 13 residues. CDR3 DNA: TGTGCCAGCAGATCTGTGGGCTCCTACGAGCAGTACTTC. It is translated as CASRSVGSYEQYF. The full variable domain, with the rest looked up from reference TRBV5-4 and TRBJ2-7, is ETGVTQSPTHLIKTRGQQVTLRCSSQSGHNTVSWYQQALGQGPQFIFQYYREEENGRGNFPPRFSGLQFPNYSSELNVNALELDDSALYLCASRSVGSYEQYFGPGTRLTVT.

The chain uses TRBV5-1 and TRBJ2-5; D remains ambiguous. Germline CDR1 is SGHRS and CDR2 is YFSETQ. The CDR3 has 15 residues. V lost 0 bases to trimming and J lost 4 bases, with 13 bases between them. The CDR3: CASSLVGLVGETQYF. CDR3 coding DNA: TGCGCCAGCAGCTTGGTGGGTCTCGTCGGAGAGACCCAGTACTTC.

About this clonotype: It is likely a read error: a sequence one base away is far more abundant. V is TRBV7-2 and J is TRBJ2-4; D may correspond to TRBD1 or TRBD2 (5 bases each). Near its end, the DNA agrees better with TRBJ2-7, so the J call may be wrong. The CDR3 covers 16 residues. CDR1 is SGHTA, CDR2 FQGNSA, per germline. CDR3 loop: CASSMGWGRGHYEQYF. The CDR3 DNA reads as TGTGCCAGCAGCATGGGCTGGGGACGGGGTCACTACGAGCAGTACTTC.

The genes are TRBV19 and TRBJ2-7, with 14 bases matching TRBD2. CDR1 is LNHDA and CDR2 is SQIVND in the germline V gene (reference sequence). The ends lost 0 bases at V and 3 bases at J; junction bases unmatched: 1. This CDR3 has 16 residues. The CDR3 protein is CASSIDGTSGSYEQYF. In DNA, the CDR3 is TGTGCCAGTAGTATAGACGGGACTAGCGGGAGCTACGAGCAGTACTTC.

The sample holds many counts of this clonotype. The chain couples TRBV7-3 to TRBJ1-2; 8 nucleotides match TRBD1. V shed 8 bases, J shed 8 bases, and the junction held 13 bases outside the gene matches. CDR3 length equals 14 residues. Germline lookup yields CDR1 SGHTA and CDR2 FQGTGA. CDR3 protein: CASGGGGTGLGYTF. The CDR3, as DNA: TGTGCCAGCGGGGGAGGAGGGACAGGCCTGGGCTACACCTTC.

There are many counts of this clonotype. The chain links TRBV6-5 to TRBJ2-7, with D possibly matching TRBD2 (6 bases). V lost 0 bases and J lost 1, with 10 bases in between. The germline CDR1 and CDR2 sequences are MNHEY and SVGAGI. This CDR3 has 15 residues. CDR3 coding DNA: TGTGCCAGCAGTTACTCGGGTAGCGGATCCTACGAGCAGTACTTC. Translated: CASSYSGSGSYEQYF.

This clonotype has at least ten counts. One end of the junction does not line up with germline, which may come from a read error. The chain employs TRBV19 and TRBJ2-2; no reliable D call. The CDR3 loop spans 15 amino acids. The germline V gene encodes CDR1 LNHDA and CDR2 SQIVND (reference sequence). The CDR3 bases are TGCGCCAGCAGCTTGGTTTGGGAGAACACCGGGGAGCTGTTTTTT. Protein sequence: CASSLVWENTGELFF. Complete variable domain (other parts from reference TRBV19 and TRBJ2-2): DGGITQSPKYLFRKEGQNVTLSCEQNLNHDAMYWYRQDPGQGLRLIYYSQIVNDFQKGDIAEGYSVSREKKESFPLTVTSAQKNPTAFYLCASSLVWENTGELFFGEGSRLTVL.

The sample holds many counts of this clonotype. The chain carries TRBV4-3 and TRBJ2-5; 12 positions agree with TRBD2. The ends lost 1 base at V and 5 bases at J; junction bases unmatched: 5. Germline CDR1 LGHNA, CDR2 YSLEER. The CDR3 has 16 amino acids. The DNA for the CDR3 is TGCGCCAGCAGCCAAGGACTAGCGGGAGTTGGGGAGACCCAGTACTTC. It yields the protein CASSQGLAGVGETQYF.

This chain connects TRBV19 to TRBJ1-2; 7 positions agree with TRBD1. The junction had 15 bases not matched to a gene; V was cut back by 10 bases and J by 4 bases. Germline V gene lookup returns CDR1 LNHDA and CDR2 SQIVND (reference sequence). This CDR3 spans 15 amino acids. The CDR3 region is CATQLSGGPGYGYTF. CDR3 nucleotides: TGTGCCACCCAACTTTCAGGGGGGCCGGGCTATGGCTACACCTTC. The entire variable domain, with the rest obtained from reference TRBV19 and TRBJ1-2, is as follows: DGGITQSPKYLFRKEGQNVTLSCEQNLNHDAMYWYRQDPGQGLRLIYYSQIVNDFQKGDIAEGYSVSREKKESFPLTVTSAQKNPTAFYLCATQLSGGPGYGYTFGSGTRLTVV.

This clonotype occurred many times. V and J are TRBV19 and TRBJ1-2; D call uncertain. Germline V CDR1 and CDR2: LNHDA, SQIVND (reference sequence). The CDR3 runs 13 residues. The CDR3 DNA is TGTGCGTCTGTCCCGTCGGAAAACTATGGCTACACCTTC. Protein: CASVPSENYGYTF.

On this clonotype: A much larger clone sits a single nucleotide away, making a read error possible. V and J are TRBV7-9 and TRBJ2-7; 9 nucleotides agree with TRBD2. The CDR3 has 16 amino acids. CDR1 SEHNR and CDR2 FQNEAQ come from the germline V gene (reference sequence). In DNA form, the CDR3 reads TGTGCCGGCAGCCAAGATAGGGCTAGCGGGGCCTACGAGCAGTACTTC. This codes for CAGSQDRASGAYEQYF.

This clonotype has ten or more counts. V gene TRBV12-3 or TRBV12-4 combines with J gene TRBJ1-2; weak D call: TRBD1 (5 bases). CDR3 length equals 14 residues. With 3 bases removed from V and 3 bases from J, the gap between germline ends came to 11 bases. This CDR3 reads CASSFTRVYYGYTF. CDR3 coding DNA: TGTGCCAGCAGTTTCACCAGGGTCTACTATGGCTACACCTTC.

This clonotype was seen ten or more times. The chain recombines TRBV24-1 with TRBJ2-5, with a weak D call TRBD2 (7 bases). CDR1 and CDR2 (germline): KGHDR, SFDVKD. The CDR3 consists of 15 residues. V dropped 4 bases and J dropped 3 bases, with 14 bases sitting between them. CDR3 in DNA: TGTGCCACCAGTGACCGACGAGGGGGGGAAGAGACCCAGTACTTC. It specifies CATSDRRGGEETQYF.

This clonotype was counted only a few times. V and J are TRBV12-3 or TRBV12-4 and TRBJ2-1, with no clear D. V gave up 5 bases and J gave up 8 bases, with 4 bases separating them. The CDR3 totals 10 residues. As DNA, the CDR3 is TGTGCCAGCAGTCGGGATGAGCAGTTCTTC. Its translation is CASSRDEQFF.

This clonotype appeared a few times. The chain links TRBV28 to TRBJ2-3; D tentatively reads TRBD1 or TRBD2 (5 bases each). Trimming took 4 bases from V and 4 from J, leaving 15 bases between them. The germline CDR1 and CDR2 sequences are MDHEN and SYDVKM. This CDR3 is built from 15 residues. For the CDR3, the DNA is TGTGCCAGCAGTTCCCTTGGGGGAGCTGCAGATACGCAGTATTTT. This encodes CASSSLGGAADTQYF.

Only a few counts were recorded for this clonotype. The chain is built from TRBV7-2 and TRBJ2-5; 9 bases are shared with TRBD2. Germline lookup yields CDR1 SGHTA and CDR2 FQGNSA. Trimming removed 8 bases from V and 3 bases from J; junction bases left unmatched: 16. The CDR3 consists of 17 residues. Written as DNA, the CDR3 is TGTGCCAGCTCCCCCCCCCGAGCGGGGGGTCTTGAAGAGACCCAGTACTTC. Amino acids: CASSPPRAGGLEETQYF.